This T cell receptor (beta chain) is drawn from a study of blood T cell repertoires in COVID-19. The overall study: The analysed material was cDNA or gDNA that came from T cells, B-cell-depleted T cells, or PBMCs.

Trimming shortened V by 5 bases and J by 7 bases, and 12 bases separated the two germline ends. Germline V gene data show CDR1 as SEHNR and CDR2 as FQNEAQ (reference sequence). CDR3 length: 12 residues. Assay used: immunoSEQ multiplex PCR; TCRdb lists only in-frame clones, some missing. The data hold 350,000 or so clones, with less than 90% observed a single time. Individuals aged roughly 18 to 95 years were recruited from roughly 22 US areas. Recovery among Cohort 3 donors was established by two negative PCRs, clearance, or symptom resolution. Specimen: PBMCs or T cells enriched from blood (not recorded which). The rearrangement uses TRBV7-9 and TRBJ2-7; the D is unclear. This TCR derives from a woman under 40 who had recovered from COVID-19. Here the CDR3 DNA reads TGTGCCAGCAGCAAAAATAATCTAGAGCAGTACTTC. Translation gives CASSKNNLEQYF. The variable domain in full, with the rest retrieved from reference TRBV7-9 and TRBJ2-7, is DTGVSQNPRHKITKRGQNVTFRCDPISEHNRLYWYRQTLGQGPEFLTYFQNEAQLEKSRLLSDRFSAERPKGSFSTLEIQRTEQGDSAMYLCASSKNNLEQYFGPGTRLTVT.